The present entry profiles one T cell receptor (beta chain) with its context. Its antigen remains unidentified. Profiling relied on immunoSEQ multiplex PCR, and the TCRdb table lists in-frame clones only, not all of them. The sample has 150,000 to 200,000 clones, 90% seen once. This record comes from a study of T cell responses to AZD1222 COVID-19 vaccine. In the study overall: Pooling covered second doses at about 4 or about 12 weeks.

Study conclusions and caveats: Of spike-specific TCRs, nearly half reportedly target regions left unmutated in variants. Baseline seropositivity occurred in only a handful of AZD1222 recipients.

Germline V gene data show CDR1 as SGHRS and CDR2 as YFSETQ. This CDR3 spans 12 amino acids. The V end was cut by 0 bases, the J end by 8 bases, with 9 bases between. Sample: peripheral blood, taken on day 0 of AZD1222 vaccination. The source of this sequence is an adult in good health. The V and J genes are TRBV5-1 and TRBJ2-7, with unresolved D. The CDR3, as DNA: TGCGCCAGCAGCTTGGGGGTAGGGCAGCAGTACTTC. It yields the protein CASSLGVGQQYF.